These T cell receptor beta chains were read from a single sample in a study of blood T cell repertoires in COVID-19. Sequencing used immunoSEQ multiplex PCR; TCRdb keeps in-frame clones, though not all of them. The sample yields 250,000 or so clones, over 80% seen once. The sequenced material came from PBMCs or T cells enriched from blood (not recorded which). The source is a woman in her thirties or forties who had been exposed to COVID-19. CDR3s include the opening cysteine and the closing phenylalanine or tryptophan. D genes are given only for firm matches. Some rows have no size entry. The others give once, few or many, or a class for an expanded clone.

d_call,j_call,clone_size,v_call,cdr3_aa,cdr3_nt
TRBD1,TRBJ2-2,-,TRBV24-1,CATSDSTGGVNTGELFF,TGTGCCACCAGTGATTCGACAGGGGGCGTTAACACCGGGGAGCTGTTTTTT
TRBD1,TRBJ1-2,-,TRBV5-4,CASSLGGQGAYGYTF,TGTGCCAGCAGCTTGGGGGGACAGGGGGCGTATGGCTACACCTTC
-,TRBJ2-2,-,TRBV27,CASKGKAGTYPTGELFF,TGTGCCAGCAAAGGCAAAGCCGGGACATATCCCACCGGGGAGCTGTTTTTT
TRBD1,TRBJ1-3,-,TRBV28,CASSLGQAGRNTIYF,TGTGCCAGCAGTCTCGGACAGGCGGGGAGAAACACCATATATTTT
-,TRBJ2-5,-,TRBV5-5,CASSGGRDPLWTQYF,TGTGCCAGCAGCGGGGGCCGGGACCCACTTTGGACCCAGTACTTC
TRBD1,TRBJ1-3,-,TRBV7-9,CASSLTGGVSGNTIYF,TGTGCCAGCAGCCTGACAGGGGGAGTCTCTGGAAACACCATATATTTT
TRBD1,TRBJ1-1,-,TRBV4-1,CASSPSGTGSTEAFF,TGCGCCAGCAGCCCATCGGGGACAGGGTCCACTGAAGCTTTCTTT
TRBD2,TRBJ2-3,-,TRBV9,CASSVEGLASADTQYF,TGTGCCAGCAGCGTAGAGGGACTAGCGAGCGCAGATACGCAGTATTTT
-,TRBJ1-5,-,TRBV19,CASSNLRAGQPQHF,TGTGCCAGTAGTAACCTCAGGGCCGGTCAGCCCCAGCATTTT
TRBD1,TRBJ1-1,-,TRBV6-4,CASSVTPLGQGAGTEAFF,TGTGCCAGCAGTGTCACTCCCCTGGGACAGGGTGCGGGGACTGAAGCTTTCTTT
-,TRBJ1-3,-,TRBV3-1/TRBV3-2,CASSPSSGNTIYF,TGTGCCAGCAGCCCCAGCTCTGGAAACACCATATATTTT
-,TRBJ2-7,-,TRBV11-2,CASSLGGPPYEQYF,TGTGCCAGCAGCTTAGGGGGGCCGCCCTACGAGCAGTACTTC
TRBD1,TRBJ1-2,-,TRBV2,CASSQGQGAHSYGYTF,TGTGCCAGCAGCCAGGGACAGGGGGCGCATAGCTATGGCTACACCTTC
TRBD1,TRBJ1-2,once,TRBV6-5,CASSYMGQGAYGYTF,TGTGCCAGCAGTTACATGGGACAGGGGGCATATGGCTACACCTTC
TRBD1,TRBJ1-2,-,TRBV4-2,CASSQETGGDSGYTF,TGTGCCAGCAGCCAGGAGACAGGGGGCGATTCTGGCTACACCTTC
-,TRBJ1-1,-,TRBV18,CASSPPELRNTEAFF,TGTGCCAGCTCACCACCCGAGTTGAGGAACACTGAAGCTTTCTTT
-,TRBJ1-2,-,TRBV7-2,CASSSQAIYGYTF,TGTGCCAGCAGTTCACAGGCGATCTATGGCTACACCTTC
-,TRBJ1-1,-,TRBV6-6,CASSYGEVAFF,TGTGCCAGCAGTTACGGGGAGGTTGCTTTCTTT
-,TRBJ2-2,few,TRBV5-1,CASSLAGNTGELFF,TGCGCCAGCAGCTTGGCCGGGAACACCGGGGAGCTGTTTTTT
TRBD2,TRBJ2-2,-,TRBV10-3,CAISGQAGGTGELFF,TGTGCCATCAGTGGCCAAGCGGGAGGAACCGGGGAGCTGTTTTTT
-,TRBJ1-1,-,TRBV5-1,CASSSTGNTEAFF,TGTGCCAGCAGCTCGACAGGGAACACTGAAGCTTTCTTT
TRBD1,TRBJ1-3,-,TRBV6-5,CASRPTGASGNTIYF,TGTGCCAGCAGGCCGACAGGGGCCTCTGGAAACACCATATATTTT
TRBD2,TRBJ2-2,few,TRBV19,CASSKTSGRVNTGELFF,TGTGCCAGTAGTAAGACTAGCGGGAGGGTGAACACCGGGGAGCTGTTTTTT
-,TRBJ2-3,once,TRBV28,CASSLEGGFSTDTQYF,TGTGCCAGCAGTTTAGAGGGGGGGTTTAGCACAGATACGCAGTATTTT
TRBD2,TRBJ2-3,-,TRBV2,CASSEAESGGPPGQYF,TGTGCCAGCAGTGAAGCGGAGAGCGGGGGGCCCCCGGGGCAGTATTTT
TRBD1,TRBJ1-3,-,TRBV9,CASSLSGTGVSGNTIYF,TGTGCCAGCAGCCTCTCCGGGACAGGGGTCTCGGGAAACACCATATATTTT
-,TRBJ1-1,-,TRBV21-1,CANLLRDRDTEAFF,TGTGCCAACCTCCTTCGTGACAGGGACACTGAAGCTTTCTTT
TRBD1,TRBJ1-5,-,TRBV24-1,CATSERDSYSNQPQHF,TGTGCCACCAGTGAGCGGGACAGCTATAGCAATCAGCCCCAGCATTTT
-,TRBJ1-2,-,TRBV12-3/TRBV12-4,CASSGQRRDGYTF,TGTGCCAGCAGCGGACAGAGACGGGATGGCTACACCTTC
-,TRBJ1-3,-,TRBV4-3,CASSQGTVAGNTIYF,TGCGCCAGCAGCCAAGGTACCGTAGCTGGAAACACCATATATTTT
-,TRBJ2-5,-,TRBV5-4,CASSRMDRAKRSQYF,TGTGCCAGCAGCCGTATGGACAGAGCTAAGAGATCCCAGTACTTC
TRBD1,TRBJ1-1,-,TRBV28,CASSSGGPTEAFF,TGTGCCAGCAGTTCAGGGGGCCCCACTGAAGCTTTCTTT
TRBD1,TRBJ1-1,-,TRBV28,CASRRDRARDTEAFF,TGTGCCAGCCGGAGGGACAGGGCACGAGACACTGAAGCTTTCTTT
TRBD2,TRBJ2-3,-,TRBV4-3,CASSQSERTSGSTDTQYF,TGCGCCAGCAGCCAATCTGAAAGGACTAGCGGGAGCACAGATACGCAGTATTTT
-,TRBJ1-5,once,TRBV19,CASSISLGANQPQHF,TGTGCCAGTAGTATCTCGCTCGGAGCTAATCAGCCCCAGCATTTT
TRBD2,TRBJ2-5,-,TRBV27,CASRRSAFTGTRPETQYF,TGTGCCAGCAGGCGGAGCGCTTTCACCGGGACTAGGCCAGAGACCCAGTACTTC
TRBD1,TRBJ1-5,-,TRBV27,CASKLTGGINQPQHF,TGTGCCAGCAAACTAACAGGGGGCATCAATCAGCCCCAGCATTTT